The sequence of this T cell receptor beta chain was determined in a study of regulatory T cells in long-lasting Graves disease. Trimming removed 0 bases from V and 4 bases from J, with 10 bases in between. The V gene's germline CDR1 is KGHSH and CDR2 LQKENI. This CDR3 is 15 amino acids long. Time point here: newly diagnosed GD, antithyroid drugs for less than 3 months. The TCR library was made from RNA extracted from PBMCs. In building TCR beta libraries, iRepertoire HTBI primers were used together with Arm-PCR of CDR3 regions. MiXCR, applied by TCRdb to the multiplex PCR reads, yields one record per CDR3 protein. The sample carries 500,000 to 700,000 distinct CDR3 sequences, under 20% recorded once. A further study also used this sample, focusing on T cells in Graves' hyperthyroidism and ophthalmopathy.

This receptor was taken from a woman younger than 45 with Graves disease. This chain links TRBV18 with TRBJ1-3, with D perhaps matching TRBD1 (5 bases). The input for sequencing was peripheral blood mononuclear cells (PBMCs), taken at new diagnosis, from a patient treated with antithyroid drugs. The CDR3 DNA is TGTGCCAGCTCACCACCCGCAGGGCAGGGAAACACCATATATTTT. This codes for CASSPPAGQGNTIYF.